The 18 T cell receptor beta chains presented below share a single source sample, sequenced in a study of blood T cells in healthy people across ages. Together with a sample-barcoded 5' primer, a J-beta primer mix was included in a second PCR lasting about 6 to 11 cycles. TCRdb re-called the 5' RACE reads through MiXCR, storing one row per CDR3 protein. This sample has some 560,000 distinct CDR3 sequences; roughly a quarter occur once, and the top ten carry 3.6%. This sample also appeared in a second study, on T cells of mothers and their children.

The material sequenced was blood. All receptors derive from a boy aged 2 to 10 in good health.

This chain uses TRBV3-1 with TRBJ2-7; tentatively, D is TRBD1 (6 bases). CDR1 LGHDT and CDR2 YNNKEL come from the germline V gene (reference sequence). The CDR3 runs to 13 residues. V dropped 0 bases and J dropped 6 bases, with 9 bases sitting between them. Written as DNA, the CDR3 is TGTGCCAGCAGCCAAGAGGGGGCGTTCGAGCAGTACTTC. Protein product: CASSQEGAFEQYF.

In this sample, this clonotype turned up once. CDR3 nucleotides: TGTGCCTGGAGTGGACAGGGTCTTGGGCCCCAGCATTTT. Translating it yields CAWSGQGLGPQHF. The V call is TRBV30, the J call TRBJ1-5; 7 bases align to TRBD1. After removal of 1 base from V and 9 bases from J, the junction contained 6 bases not matched to a gene. Looked up from germline, CDR1 is GTSNPN and CDR2 is SVGIG (reference sequence). This CDR3 comprises 13 residues.

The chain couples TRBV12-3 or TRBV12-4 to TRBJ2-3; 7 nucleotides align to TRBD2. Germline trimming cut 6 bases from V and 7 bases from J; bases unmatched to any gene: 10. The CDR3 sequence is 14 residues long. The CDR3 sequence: CASSHRMGGNTQYF. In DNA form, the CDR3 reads TGTGCCAGCAGCCATAGAATGGGGGGGAATACGCAGTATTTT.

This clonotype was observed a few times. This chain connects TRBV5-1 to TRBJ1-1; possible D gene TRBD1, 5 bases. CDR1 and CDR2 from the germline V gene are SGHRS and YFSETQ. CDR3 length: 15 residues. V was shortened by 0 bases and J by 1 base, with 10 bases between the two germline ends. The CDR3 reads CASSLEIGTNTEAFF. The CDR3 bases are TGCGCCAGCAGCTTGGAAATAGGGACGAACACTGAAGCTTTCTTT.

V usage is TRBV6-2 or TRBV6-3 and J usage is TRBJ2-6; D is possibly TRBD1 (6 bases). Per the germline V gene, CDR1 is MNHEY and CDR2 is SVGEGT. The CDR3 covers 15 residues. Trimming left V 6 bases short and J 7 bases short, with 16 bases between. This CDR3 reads CASSYGTSTANVLTF. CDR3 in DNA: TGTGCCAGCAGCTACGGGACATCTACCGCCAACGTCCTGACTTTC.

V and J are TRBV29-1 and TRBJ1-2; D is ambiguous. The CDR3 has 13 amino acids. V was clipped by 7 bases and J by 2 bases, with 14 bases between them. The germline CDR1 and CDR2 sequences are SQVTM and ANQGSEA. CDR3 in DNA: TGCAGCGACCTGGACGCAACCAACTATGGCTACACCTTC. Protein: CSDLDATNYGYTF.

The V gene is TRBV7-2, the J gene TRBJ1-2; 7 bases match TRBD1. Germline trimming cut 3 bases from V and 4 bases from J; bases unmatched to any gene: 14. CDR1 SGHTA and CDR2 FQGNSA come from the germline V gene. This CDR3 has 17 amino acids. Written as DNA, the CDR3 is TGTGCCAGCAGCTTGGGTAGGACCTGGGACAGATCCTATGGCTACACCTTC. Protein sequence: CASSLGRTWDRSYGYTF.

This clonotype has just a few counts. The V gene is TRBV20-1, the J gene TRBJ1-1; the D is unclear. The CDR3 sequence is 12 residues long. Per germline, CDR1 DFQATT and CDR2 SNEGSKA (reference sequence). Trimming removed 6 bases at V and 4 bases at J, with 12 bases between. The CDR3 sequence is CSALSPPTEAFF. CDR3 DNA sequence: TGCAGTGCCCTTTCCCCCCCCACTGAAGCTTTCTTT.

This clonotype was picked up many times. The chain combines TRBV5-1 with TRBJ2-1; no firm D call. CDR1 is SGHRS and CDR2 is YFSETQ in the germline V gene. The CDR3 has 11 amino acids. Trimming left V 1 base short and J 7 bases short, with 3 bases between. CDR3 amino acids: CASSLRNEQFF. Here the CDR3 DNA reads TGCGCCAGCAGCTTGAGAAATGAGCAGTTCTTC.

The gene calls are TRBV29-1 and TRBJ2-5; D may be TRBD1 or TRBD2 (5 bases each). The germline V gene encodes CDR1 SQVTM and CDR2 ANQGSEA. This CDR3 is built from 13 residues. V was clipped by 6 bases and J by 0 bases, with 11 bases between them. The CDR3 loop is CSVGTSYQETQYF. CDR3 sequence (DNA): TGCAGCGTCGGGACGAGCTACCAAGAGACCCAGTACTTC.

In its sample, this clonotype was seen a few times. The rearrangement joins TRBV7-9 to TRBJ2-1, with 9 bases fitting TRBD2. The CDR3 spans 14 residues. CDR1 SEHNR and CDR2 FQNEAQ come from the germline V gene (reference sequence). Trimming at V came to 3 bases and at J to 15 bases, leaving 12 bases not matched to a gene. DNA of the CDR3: TGTGCCAGCAGCTTCAGCGGGGGGCTGTTCCTACTGTTCTTC. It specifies CASSFSGGLFLLFF.

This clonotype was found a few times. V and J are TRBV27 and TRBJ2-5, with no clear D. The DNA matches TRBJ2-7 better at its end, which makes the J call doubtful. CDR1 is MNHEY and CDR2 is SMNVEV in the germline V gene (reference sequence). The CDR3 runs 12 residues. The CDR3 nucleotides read TGTGCCAGCAGGGGGATTTCCTACGAGCAGTACTTC. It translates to CASRGISYEQYF.

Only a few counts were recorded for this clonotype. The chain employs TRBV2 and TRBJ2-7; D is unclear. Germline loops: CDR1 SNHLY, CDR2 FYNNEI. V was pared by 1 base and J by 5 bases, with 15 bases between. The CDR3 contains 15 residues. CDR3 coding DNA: TGTGCCAGCAGTGAAGGGGTAGTGGGGTTGAACGAGCAGTACTTC. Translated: CASSEGVVGLNEQYF.

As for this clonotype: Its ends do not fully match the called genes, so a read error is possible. In DNA, the CDR3 is TGCAGTGCTAGAGGTTTGCGGTACAGCGGGGAGCTGCTTTTT. Amino acids: CSARGLRYSGELLF. The chain combines TRBV20-1 with TRBJ2-2; 7 nucleotides match TRBD2. Germline V gene sequence: CDR1 DFQATT, CDR2 SNEGSKA (reference sequence). The length of the CDR3 is 14 residues.

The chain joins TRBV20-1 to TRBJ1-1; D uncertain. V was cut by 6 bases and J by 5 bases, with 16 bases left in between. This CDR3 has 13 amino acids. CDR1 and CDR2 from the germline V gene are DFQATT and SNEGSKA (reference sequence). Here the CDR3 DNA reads TGCAGTGCGGCACTGACCCTTGGGACTGAAGCTTTCTTT. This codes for CSAALTLGTEAFF.

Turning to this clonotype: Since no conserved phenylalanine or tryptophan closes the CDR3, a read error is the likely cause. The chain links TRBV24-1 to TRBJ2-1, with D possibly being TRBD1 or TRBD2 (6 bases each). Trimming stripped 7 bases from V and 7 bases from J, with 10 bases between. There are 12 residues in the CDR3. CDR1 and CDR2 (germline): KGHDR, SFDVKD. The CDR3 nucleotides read TGTGCCACCAGGGGGGCGGGGAATGAGCAGTTCGTC. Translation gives CATRGAGNEQFV.

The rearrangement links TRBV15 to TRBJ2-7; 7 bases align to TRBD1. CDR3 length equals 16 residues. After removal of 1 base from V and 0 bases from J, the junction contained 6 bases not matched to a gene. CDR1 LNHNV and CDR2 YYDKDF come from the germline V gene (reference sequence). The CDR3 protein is CATSRGPRGYSYEQYF. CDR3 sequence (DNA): TGTGCCACCAGCAGAGGTCCCAGGGGGTACTCCTACGAGCAGTACTTC.

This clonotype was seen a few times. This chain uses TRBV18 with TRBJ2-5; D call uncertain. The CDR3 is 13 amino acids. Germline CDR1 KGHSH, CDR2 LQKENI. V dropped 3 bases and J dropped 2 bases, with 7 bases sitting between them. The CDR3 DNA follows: TGTGCCAGCTCACCGAACAAGCAAGAGACCCAGTACTTC. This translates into CASSPNKQETQYF. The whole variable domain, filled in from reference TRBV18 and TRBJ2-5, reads NAGVMQNPRHLVRRRGQEARLRCSPMKGHSHVYWYRQLPEEGLKFMVYLQKENIIDESGMPKERFSAEFPKEGPSILRIQQVVRGDSAAYFCASSPNKQETQYFGPGTRLLVL.